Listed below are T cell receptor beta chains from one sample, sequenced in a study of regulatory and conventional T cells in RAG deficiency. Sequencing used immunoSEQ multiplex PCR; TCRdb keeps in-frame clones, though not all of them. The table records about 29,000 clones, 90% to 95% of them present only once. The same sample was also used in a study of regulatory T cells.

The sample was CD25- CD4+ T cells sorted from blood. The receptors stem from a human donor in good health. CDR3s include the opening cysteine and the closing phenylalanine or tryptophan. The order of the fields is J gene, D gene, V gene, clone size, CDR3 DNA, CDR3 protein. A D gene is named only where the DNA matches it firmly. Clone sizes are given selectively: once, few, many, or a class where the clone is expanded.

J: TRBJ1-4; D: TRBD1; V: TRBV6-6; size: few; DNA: TGTGCCAGCAGCCGGCAGGGGGTAACTAATGAAAAACTGTTTTTT; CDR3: CASSRQGVTNEKLFF
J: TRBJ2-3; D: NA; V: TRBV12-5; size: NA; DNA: TGTGCTAGTGGTTTGGTAACCGGGTCTAGCACAGATACGCAGTATTTT; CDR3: CASGLVTGSSTDTQYF
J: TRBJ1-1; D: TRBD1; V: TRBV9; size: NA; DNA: TGTGCCAGCAGTGCTCTAGACAGGGACTCTGAAGCTTTCTTT; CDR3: CASSALDRDSEAFF
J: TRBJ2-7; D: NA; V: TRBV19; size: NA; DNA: TGTGCCAGTAGCCGGACAGGGACTACCTACGAGCAGTACTTC; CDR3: CASSRTGTTYEQYF
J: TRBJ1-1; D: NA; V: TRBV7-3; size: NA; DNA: TGTGCCAGCAGCCCGGGATCGAACACTGAAGCTTTCTTT; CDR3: CASSPGSNTEAFF
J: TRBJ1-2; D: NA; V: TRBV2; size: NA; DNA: TGTGCCGCCCGGGGTAACTATGGCTACACCTTC; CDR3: CAARGNYGYTF
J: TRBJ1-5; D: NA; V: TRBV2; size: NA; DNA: TGTGCCAGCAACAGGCGGAATCAGCCCCAGCATTTT; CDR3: CASNRRNQPQHF
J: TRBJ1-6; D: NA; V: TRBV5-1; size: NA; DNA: TGCGCCTCTCGCGGGGGGAGCTCCTATAATTCCCCCCTCCACTTT; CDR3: CASRGGSSYNSPLHF
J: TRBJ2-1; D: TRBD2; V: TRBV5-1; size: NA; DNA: TGCGCCAGCAGCTTCCTGGCGGGGGCCTACAATGAGCAGTTCTTC; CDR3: CASSFLAGAYNEQFF
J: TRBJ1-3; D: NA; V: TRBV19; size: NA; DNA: TGTGCCAGTAGTATAAGACAGGCGATCGGAAACACCATATATTTT; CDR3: CASSIRQAIGNTIYF
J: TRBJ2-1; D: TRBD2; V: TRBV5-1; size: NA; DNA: TGCGCCAGCAGCTTCACGGGGGGGCGCGAGCAGTTCTTC; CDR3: CASSFTGGREQFF
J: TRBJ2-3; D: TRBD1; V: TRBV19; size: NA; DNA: TGTGCCAGTAGTATTGTAGGGACAGGGGCCACAGATACGCAGTATTTT; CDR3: CASSIVGTGATDTQYF
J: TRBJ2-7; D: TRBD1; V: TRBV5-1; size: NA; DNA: TGCGCCAGCAGCAGCCGGACAGGGACCTACGAGCAGTACTTC; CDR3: CASSSRTGTYEQYF
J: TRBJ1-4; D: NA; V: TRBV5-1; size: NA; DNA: TGCGCCAGCAGCTCCCCTGGGGGCGCTAATGAAAAACTGTTTTTT; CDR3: CASSSPGGANEKLFF
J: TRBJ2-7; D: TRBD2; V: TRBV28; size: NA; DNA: TGTGCCAGTCGGGGGGGTAACTACGAGCAGTACTTC; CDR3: CASRGGNYEQYF
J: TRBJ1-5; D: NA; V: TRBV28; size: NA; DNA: TGTGCCAGCAGTTTGGGGGGTCGTCATCAGCCCCAGCATTTT; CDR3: CASSLGGRHQPQHF
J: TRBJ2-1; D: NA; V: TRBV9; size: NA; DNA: TGTGCCAGCAGCCCGGGCAGGGCCTACAATGAGCAGTTCTTC; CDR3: CASSPGRAYNEQFF
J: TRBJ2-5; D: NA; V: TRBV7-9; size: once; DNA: TGTGCCAGCAGCCGGCAGGGCCCAGAGACCCAGTACTTC; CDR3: CASSRQGPETQYF
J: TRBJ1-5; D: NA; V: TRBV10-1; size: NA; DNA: TGCGCCAGCAGTGACCCAGGAGGAGCCCAGCATTTT; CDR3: CASSDPGGAQHF
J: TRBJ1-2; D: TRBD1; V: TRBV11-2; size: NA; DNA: TGTGCCAGCAGCTCTACAGGGGGCAAGGTCTATGGCTACACCTTC; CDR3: CASSSTGGKVYGYTF
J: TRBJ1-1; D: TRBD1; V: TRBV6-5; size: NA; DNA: TGTGCCAGCAGTTACTCTACAGGGGGCCTGGCTTTCTTT; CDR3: CASSYSTGGLAFF
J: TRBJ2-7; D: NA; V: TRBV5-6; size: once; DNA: TGTGCCAGCAGCTCAGACAATAGCTACGAGCAGTACTTC; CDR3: CASSSDNSYEQYF
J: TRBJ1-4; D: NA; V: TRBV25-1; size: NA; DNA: TGTGCCAGCAGTGAATTTCGGCGGGGGAATGAAAAACTGTTTTTT; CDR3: CASSEFRRGNEKLFF
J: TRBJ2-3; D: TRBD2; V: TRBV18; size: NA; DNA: TGTGCCAGCTCACCATTTCCTAGCGGGGGGGCCCCAGATACGCAGTATTTT; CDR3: CASSPFPSGGAPDTQYF
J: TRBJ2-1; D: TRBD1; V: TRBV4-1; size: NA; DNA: TGCGCCAGCAGCCAAGCAGGGGGACAGGGCAACAATGAGCAGTTCTTC; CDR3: CASSQAGGQGNNEQFF
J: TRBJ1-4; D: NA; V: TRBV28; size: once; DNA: TGTGCCAGCAGCAGGGTGGGAAAACTGTTTTTT; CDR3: CASSRVGKLFF
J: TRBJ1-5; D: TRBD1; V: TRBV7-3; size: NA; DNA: TGTGCCAGCAGCTCTGCCGGGACAGGGGATCAGCCCCAGCATTTT; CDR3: CASSSAGTGDQPQHF
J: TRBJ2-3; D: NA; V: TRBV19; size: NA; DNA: TGTGCCAGTAGTATTTTGCGTCACCCTACTAATACGCAGTATTTT; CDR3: CASSILRHPTNTQYF
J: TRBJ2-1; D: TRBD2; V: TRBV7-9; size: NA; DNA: TGTGCCAGCAGCTTACCCCAGGGACTAGCTTACAATGAGCAGTTCTTC; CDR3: CASSLPQGLAYNEQFF
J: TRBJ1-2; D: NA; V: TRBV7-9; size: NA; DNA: TGTGCCAGCAGCTTAAGGGGGACCCCCTATGGCTACACCTTC; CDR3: CASSLRGTPYGYTF